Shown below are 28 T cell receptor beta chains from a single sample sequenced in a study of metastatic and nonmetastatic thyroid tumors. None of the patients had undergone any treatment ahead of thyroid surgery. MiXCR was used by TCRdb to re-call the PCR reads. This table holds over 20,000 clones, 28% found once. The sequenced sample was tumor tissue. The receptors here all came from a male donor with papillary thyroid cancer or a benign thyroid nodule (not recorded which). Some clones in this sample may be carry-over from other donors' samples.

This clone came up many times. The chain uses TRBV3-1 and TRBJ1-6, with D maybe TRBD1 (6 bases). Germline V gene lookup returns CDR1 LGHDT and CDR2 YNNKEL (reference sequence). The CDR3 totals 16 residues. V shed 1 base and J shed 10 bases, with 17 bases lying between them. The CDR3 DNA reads TGTGCCAGCAGCCAAGGTGGGGGGCACGTTAGGTCACCCCTCCACTTT. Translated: CASSQGGGHVRSPLHF.

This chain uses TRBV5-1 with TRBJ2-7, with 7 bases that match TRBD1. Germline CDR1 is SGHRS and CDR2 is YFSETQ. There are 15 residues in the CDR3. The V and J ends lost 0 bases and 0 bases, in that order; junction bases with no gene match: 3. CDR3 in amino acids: CASSLEGDSSYEQYF. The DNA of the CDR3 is TGCGCCAGCAGCTTGGAGGGGGACAGCTCCTACGAGCAGTACTTC.

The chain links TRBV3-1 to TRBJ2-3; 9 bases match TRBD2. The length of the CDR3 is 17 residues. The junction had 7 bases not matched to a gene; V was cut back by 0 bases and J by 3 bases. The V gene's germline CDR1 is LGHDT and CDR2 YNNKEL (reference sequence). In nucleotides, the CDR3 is TGTGCCAGCAGCCAAGACCCGCGGGAGGGCCTGACAGATACGCAGTATTTT. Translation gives CASSQDPREGLTDTQYF.

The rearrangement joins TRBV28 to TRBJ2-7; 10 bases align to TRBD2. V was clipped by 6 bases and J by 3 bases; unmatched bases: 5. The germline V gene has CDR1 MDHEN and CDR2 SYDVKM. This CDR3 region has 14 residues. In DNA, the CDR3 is TGTGCCAGCAGCCTGGGACTAGCGATCTACGAGCAGTACTTC. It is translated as CASSLGLAIYEQYF.

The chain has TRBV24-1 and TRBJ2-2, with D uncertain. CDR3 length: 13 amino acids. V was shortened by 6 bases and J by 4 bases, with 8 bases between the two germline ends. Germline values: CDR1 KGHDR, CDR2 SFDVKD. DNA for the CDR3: TGTGCCACCAGTTTGGAAATCACCGGGGAGCTGTTTTTT. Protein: CATSLEITGELFF.

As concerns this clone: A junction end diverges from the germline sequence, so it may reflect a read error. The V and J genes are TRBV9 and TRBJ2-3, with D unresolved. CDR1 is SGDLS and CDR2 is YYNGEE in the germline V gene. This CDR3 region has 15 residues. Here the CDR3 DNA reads TGTTCCAGCAGCCGGATACGCACTAGCACAGATACGCAGTATTTT. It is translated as CSSSRIRTSTDTQYF.

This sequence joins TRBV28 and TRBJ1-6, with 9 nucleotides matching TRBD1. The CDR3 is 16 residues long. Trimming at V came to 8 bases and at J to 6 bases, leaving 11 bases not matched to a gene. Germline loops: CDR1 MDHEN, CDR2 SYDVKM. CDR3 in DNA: TGTGCCAGCGGACTACAGGGGGCTTTGGTTAATTCACCCCTCCACTTT. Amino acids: CASGLQGALVNSPLHF. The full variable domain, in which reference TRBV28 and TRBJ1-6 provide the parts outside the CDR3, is DVKVTQSSRYLVKRTGEKVFLECVQDMDHENMFWYRQDPGLGLRLIYFSYDVKMKEKGDIPEGYSVSREKKERFSLILESASTNQTSMYLCASGLQGALVNSPLHFGNGTRLTVT.

The CDR3 here is CASSPEPGGEYEQYF. The CDR3 bases are TGTGCCAGCAGCCCCGAGCCCGGGGGGGAATACGAGCAGTACTTC. V is TRBV5-5 and J is TRBJ2-7; 8 bases map to TRBD2. The CDR3 has 15 residues. CDR1 is SGHKS and CDR2 is YYEKEE in the germline V gene (reference sequence). V lost 4 bases, J lost 4 bases, and 10 bases stayed unmatched.

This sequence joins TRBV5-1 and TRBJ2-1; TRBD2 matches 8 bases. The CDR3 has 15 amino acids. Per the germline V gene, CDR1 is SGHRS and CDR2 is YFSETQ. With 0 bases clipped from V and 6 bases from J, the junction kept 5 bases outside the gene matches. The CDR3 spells CASSLGSGVSNEQFF. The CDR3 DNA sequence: TGCGCCAGCAGCTTGGGTAGCGGGGTATCCAATGAGCAGTTCTTC.

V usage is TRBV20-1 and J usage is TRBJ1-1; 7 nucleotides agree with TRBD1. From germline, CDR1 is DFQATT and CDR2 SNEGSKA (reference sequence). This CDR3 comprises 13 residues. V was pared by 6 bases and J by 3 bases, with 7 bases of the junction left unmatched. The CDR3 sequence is CSAKDRRDTEAFF. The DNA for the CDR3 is TGCAGTGCAAAGGACAGGCGGGACACTGAAGCTTTCTTT.

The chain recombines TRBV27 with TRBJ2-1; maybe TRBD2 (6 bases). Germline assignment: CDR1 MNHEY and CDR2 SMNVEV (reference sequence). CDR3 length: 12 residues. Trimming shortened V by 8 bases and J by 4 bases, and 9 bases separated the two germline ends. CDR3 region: CASGTSYNEQFF. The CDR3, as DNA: TGTGCCAGCGGGACTTCATACAATGAGCAGTTCTTC.

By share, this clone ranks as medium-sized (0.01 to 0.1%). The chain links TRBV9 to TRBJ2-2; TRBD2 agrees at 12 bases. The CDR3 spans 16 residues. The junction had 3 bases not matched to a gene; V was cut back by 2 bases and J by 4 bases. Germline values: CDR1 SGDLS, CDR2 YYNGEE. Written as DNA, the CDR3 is TGTGCCAGCAGCGTTTCACTAGCGGGGGGCACCGGGGAGCTGTTTTTT. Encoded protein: CASSVSLAGGTGELFF.

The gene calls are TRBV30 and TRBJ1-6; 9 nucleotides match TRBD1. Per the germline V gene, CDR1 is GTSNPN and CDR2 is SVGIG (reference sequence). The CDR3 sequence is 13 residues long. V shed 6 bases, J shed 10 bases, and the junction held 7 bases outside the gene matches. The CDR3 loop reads CACSGQGESPLHF. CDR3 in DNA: TGTGCCTGTTCGGGACAGGGAGAATCACCCCTCCACTTT.

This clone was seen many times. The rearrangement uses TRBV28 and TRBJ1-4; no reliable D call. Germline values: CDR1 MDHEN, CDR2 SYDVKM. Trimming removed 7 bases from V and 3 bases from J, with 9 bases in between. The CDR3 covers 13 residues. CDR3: CASNGRSNEKLFF. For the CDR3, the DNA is TGTGCCAGCAATGGAAGATCTAATGAAAAACTGTTTTTT.

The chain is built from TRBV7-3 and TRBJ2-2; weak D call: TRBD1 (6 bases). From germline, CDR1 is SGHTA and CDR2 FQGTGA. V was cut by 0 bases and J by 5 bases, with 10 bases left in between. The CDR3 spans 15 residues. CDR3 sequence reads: CASSLTQQGTGELFF. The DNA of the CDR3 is TGTGCCAGCAGCTTAACCCAGCAGGGGACCGGGGAGCTGTTTTTT.

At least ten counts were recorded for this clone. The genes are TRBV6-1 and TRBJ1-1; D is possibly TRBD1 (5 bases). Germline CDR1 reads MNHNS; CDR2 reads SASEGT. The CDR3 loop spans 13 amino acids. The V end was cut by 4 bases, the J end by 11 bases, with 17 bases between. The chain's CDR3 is CASSASGTAEAFF. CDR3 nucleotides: TGTGCCAGCAGTGCGTCCGGGACCGCAGAGGCTTTCTTT.

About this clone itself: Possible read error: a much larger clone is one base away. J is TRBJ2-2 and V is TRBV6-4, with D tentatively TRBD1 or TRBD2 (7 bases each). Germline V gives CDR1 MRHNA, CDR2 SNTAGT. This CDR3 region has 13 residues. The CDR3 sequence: CASSDLPGGDLFF. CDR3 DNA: TGTGCCAGCAGTGACCTCCCAGGGGGGGATCTGTTTTTT.

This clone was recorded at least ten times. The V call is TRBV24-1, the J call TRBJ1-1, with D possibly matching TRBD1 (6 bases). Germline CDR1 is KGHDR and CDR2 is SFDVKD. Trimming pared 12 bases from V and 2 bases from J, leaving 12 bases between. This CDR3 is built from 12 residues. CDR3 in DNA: TGTGCCGTAACCGGGACAAACACTGAAGCTTTCTTT. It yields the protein CAVTGTNTEAFF.

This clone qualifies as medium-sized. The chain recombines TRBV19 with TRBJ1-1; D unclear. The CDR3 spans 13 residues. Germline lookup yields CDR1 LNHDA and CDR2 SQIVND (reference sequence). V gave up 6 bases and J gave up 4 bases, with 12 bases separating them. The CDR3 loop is CASSPGGFTEAFF. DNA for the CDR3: TGTGCCAGTAGCCCCGGAGGTTTCACTGAAGCTTTCTTT.

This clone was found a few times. CDR3: CASSVGDRGTDTQYF. The CDR3 coding sequence is TGCGCCAGCAGTGTTGGGGACAGGGGTACAGATACGCAGTATTTT. The rearrangement uses TRBV10-2 and TRBJ2-3, with 10 bases identical to TRBD1. Germline lookup yields CDR1 WSHSY and CDR2 SAAADI. V lost 4 bases to trimming and J lost 3 bases; unmatched junction nucleotides: 4. The CDR3 has 15 residues.

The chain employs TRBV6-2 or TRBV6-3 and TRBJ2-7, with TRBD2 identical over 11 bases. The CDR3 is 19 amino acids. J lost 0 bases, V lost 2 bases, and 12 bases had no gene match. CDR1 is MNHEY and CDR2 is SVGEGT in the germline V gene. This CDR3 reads CASSYVTSGIGITSYEQYF. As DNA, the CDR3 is TGTGCCAGCAGTTACGTGACTAGCGGGATCGGTATCACCTCCTACGAGCAGTACTTC.

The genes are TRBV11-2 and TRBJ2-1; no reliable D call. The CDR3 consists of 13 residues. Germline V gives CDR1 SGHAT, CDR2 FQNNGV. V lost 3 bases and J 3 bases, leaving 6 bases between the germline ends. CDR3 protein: CASSFGYYNEQFF. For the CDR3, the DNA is TGTGCCAGCAGCTTTGGATACTACAATGAGCAGTTCTTC.

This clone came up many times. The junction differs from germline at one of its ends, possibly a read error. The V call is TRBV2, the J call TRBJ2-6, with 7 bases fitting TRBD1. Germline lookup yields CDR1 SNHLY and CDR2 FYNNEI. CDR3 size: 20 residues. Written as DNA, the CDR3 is TGTGCCAGCAGTGCGGGGACCCCGGGACAGATATTGTTTGGGGCCAGCGTCCTGACTTTC. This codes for CASSAGTPGQILFGASVLTF.

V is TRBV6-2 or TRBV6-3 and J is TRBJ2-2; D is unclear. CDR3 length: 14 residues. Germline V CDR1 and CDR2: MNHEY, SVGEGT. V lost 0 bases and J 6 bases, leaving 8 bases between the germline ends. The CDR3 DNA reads TGTGCCAGCAGTTACTCTCTGGGTGCCGGGGAGCTGTTTTTT. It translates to CASSYSLGAGELFF.

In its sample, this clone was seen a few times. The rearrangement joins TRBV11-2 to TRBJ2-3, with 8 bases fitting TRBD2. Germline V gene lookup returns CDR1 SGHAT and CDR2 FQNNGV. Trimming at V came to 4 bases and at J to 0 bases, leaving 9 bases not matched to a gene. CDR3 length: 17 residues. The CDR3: CASSSLRGGGSTDTQYF. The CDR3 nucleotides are TGTGCCAGCAGCTCCCTCCGGGGGGGCGGGAGCACAGATACGCAGTATTTT.

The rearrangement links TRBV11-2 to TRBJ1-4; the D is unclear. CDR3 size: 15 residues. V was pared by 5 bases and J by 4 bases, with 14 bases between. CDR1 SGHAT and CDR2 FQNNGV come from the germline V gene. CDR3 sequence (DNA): TGTGCCAGCAGCCCAGTGCGGGGATTTAATGAAAAACTGTTTTTT. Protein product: CASSPVRGFNEKLFF.

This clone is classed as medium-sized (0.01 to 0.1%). The CDR3 nucleotides read TGTGCCAGCAGAGACGGGACAGCATCCTATTCTCAGTACTTC. Translating it yields CASRDGTASYSQYF. The chain joins TRBV2 to TRBJ2-7; 7 positions match TRBD1. Trimming took 6 bases from V and 10 from J; bases not matched to a gene: 15. Germline CDR1 is SNHLY and CDR2 is FYNNEI. CDR3 length equals 14 residues.

CDR3 protein: CASSLDSLLGVIEQYF. In nucleotides, the CDR3 is TGTGCCAGCAGTCTGGACTCTCTGTTGGGTGTGATCGAGCAGTACTTC. The chain combines TRBV12-3 or TRBV12-4 with TRBJ2-7; D is possibly TRBD2 (5 bases). The CDR3 is 16 amino acids. V lost 5 bases and J 6 bases, leaving 23 bases between the germline ends.